The TCR beta chain under discussion was sequenced for a study of beta chain features in type 1 diabetes. The CDR3 is made up of 15 amino acids. With V trimmed by 3 bases and J by 10 bases, 12 bases remained unmatched. The germline gives CDR1 LNHNV, CDR2 YYDKDF (reference sequence). Study-wide results and caveats: Researchers report that Type 1 diabetes patients had moderately but significantly shorter TCRB CDR3s across all four CD4+ subsets. Sequencing used cDNA, and cells with high TCR expression could therefore be over-represented. Individuals with type 1 diabetes displayed fewer insertions and more deletions at VDJ junctions.

Concerning this clone: Its antigen is currently unknown.

All of the sorted populations showed purity greater than 95%. The authors reverse transcribed all of the isolated RNA, so sequencing captured expressed TCRB transcripts. Naive, central memory and regulatory T cell samples averaged roughly 3.7 million immunoSEQ reads each. Here immunoSEQ multiplex PCR was the method, and the copy in TCRdb shows in-frame clones only, minus some. The table shows 250,000 to 350,000 clones, with about 15% occurring only once. The V call is TRBV15, the J call TRBJ1-5, with 7 bases lining up with TRBD1. This receptor was obtained from a young man with type 1 diabetes. Source material: naive CD4+ T cells from blood. For the CDR3, the DNA is TGTGCCACCAGCAGGGACACAGGGGCTTTTTTACCCCAGCATTTT. It encodes CATSRDTGAFLPQHF.